This record looks at one T cell receptor beta chain sequence and its context. Its antigen is still unknown. The assay was immunoSEQ multiplex PCR, and TCRdb's table has in-frame clones only and misses some. Counted here are roughly 73,000 clones, roughly 84% occurring once; the ten biggest clones make up approximately 8%. The entry originates in a study of graft-versus-host responses after intestinal transplantation. This CDR3 comprises 15 residues. The germline CDR1 and CDR2 sequences are MNHNS and SASEGT. Trimming stripped 3 bases from V and 4 bases from J, with 15 bases between. The sequence came from a human donor who was the organ donor for an intestinal transplant. This specimen was unstimulated CD8+ T cells sorted from spleen or lymph node cells, taken before transplant. This chain joins TRBV6-1 and TRBJ2-5, with D possibly called TRBD1 or TRBD2 (6 bases each). The CDR3 loop reads CASSDAAGQGETQYF. CDR3 nucleotides: TGTGCCAGCAGTGATGCGGCGGGACAAGGAGAGACCCAGTACTTC.